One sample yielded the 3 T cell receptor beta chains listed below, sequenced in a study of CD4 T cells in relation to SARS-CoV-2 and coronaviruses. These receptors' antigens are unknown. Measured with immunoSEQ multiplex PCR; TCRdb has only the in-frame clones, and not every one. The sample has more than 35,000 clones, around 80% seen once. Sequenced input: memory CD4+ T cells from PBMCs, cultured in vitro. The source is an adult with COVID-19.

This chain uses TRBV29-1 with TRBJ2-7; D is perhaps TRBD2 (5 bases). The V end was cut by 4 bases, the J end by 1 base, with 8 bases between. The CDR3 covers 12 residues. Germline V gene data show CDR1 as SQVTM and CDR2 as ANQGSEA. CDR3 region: CSVGRGSYEQYF. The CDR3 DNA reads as TGCAGCGTTGGTCGAGGGTCCTACGAGCAGTACTTC.

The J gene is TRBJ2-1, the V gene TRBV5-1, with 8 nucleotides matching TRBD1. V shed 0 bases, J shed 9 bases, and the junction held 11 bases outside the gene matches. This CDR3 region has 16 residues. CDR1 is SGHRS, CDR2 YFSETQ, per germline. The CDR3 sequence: CASSLAVTGGSGEQFF. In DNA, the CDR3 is TGCGCCAGCAGCTTGGCCGTCACAGGGGGTTCGGGTGAGCAGTTCTTC.

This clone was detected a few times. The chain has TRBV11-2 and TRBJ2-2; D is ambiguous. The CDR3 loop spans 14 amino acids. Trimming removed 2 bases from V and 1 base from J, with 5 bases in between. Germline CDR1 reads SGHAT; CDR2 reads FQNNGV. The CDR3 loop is CASSLLRNTGELFF. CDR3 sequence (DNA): TGTGCCAGCAGCTTATTGCGGAACACCGGGGAGCTGTTTTTT.